This T cell receptor (beta chain) is from a study of cytomegalovirus exposure and HLA in healthy donors. Overall study findings and caveats: It was confirmed in vitro that a few of the CMV-associated chains were specific for CMV antigens. With later analysis, a missense DCLRE1C variant became linked to TCR beta V- and J-gene trimming. There were several of the most significant clusters that appeared linked to common viral pathogens in a later analysis. TCR beta chains numbering roughly 150 were designated cytomegalovirus-associated.

Both 60 Vbeta primers and 13 Jbeta primers went into the PCR. Clones were read by immunoSEQ multiplex PCR, and TCRdb kept only the in-frame ones, dropping some. The sample has about 190,000 clones, around three quarters seen once. Germline V gives CDR1 SGHRS, CDR2 YFSETQ. The CDR3 length is 15 residues. V was pared by 0 bases and J by 0 bases, with 7 bases between. A remark on this clone: What it binds is unknown.

The chain links TRBV5-1 to TRBJ1-3; D is ambiguous. The origin of this receptor is a woman aged 18-29 years in good health and CMV-seronegative. The sequencing input was PBMCs. For the CDR3, the DNA is TGCGCCAGCAGCTTGGCCGGTAGCTCTGGAAACACCATATATTTT. Translation: CASSLAGSSGNTIYF.